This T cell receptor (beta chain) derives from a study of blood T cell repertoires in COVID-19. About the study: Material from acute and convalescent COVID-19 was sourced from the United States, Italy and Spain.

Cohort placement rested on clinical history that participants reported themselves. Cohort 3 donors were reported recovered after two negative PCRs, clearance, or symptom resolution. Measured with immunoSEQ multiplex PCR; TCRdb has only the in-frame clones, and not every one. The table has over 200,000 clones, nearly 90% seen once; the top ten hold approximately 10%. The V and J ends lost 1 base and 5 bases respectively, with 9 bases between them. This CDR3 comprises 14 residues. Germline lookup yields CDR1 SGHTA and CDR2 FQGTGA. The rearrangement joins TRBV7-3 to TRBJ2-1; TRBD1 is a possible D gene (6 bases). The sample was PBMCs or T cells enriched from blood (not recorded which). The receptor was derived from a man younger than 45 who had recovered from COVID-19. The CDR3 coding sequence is TGTGCCAGCAGCTTAAACCGGGACAACAATGAGCAGTTCTTC. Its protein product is CASSLNRDNNEQFF.